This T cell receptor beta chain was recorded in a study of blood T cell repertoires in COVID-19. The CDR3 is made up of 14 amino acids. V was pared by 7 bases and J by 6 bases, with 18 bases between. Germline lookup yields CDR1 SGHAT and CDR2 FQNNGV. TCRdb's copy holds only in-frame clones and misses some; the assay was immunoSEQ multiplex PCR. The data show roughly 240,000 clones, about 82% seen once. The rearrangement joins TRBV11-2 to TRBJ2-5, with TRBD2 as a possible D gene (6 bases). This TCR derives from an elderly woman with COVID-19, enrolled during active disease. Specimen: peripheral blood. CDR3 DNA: TGTGCCAGCATTCGGGGGAGCGGGTACCAGACCCAGTACTTC. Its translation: CASIRGSGYQTQYF. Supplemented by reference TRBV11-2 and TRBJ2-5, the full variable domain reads EAGVAQSPRYKIIEKRQSVAFWCNPISGHATLYWYQQILGQGPKLLIQFQNNGVVDDSQLPKDRFSAERLKGVDSTLKIQPAKLEDSAVYLCASIRGSGYQTQYFGPGTRLLVL.